This T cell receptor beta chain was captured in a study of T cells in Graves' hyperthyroidism and ophthalmopathy. As for the study in general: The initial diagnosis was the point when peripheral blood was collected, ahead of any treatment.

Germline CDR1 reads MNHNS; CDR2 reads SASEGT. The CDR3 is 14 residues long. The V end was cut by 5 bases, the J end by 2 bases, with 12 bases between. Template material for amplifying TCR beta CDR3 regions consisted of RNA transcripts. TCR CDR3 regions were first amplified by RT-PCR with HTBI primers. MiXCR, applied by TCRdb to the multiplex PCR reads, yields one record per CDR3 protein. The sample contains around 760,000 distinct CDR3 sequences, under 45% of which appear only once. In the case of this clonotype: This may arise from a read error, as a much more abundant clone is one base away.

This chain uses TRBV6-1 with TRBJ1-2, with unresolved D. What was sequenced was blood. This receptor was taken from a woman in her thirties or forties with Graves' hyperthyroidism. DNA for the CDR3: TGTGCCAGCAGTTTTGGGCAGACCAACTATGGCTACACCTTC. This sequence encodes CASSFGQTNYGYTF.